This TCR beta chain is from a study of blood T cell repertoires in COVID-19. Study information: Sample material is recorded as cDNA or gDNA derived from T cells, B-cell-depleted T cells, or PBMCs.

J gave up 7 bases and V 4 bases, and 4 bases lay outside the gene matches. CDR3 length: 14 residues. Germline CDR1 and CDR2: MNHEY and SVGAGI. Per the study methods: Reference gene primer amplification gave estimated nucleated cell counts. Repertoires were generated with immunoSEQ multiplex PCR, while TCRdb's copy carries only in-frame clones and drops some. V and J calls and clone size are copied from that table; D and trimming were computed from the DNA. Of more than 200,000 clones listed, less than 90% were seen once; the top ten hold 1.5% to 2%. This clone occurred once. This chain uses TRBV6-5 with TRBJ1-4; the match to TRBD1 covers 9 bases. This clonotype was sampled from a man between 65 and 85 years old with acute or convalescent COVID-19. The specimen was peripheral blood. CDR3 DNA sequence: TGTGCCAGCAGTTCTGGGACAGGGAGTGAAAAACTGTTTTTT. This translates into CASSSGTGSEKLFF.